The following is a T cell receptor beta chain sequence with its context. The sample comes from a study of T cells in Graves' hyperthyroidism and ophthalmopathy. Amplified TCR beta CDR3 regions derived from RNA transcripts. TCR CDR3 regions were first amplified by RT-PCR with HTBI primers. A single record per CDR3 protein comes from TCRdb applying MiXCR to the multiplex PCR reads. The top ten hold nearly 8.5% of the sample, which has around 540,000 distinct CDR3 sequences, about 45% seen once. The CDR3 spans 16 residues. The germline V gene has CDR1 SEHNR and CDR2 FQNEAQ (reference sequence). Trimming removed 3 bases at V and 7 bases at J, with 18 bases between.

Sequencing was carried out using peripheral blood or thyroid tissue (not recorded which). V gene TRBV7-9 combines with J gene TRBJ1-4, with D perhaps matching TRBD1 (6 bases). The sequence came from a woman younger than 35 with Graves' hyperthyroidism. CDR3 region: CASSLAGGGSVEKLFF. CDR3 sequence (DNA): TGTGCCAGCAGCTTGGCCGGCGGGGGCTCGGTTGAAAAACTGTTTTTT.